These 24 T cell receptor beta chains were all obtained from the same sample, sequenced in a study of blood T cell repertoires in COVID-19. Sequenced by immunoSEQ multiplex PCR; TCRdb stores in-frame clones only, minus some. Altogether 150,000 or so clones are present, about 72% being singletons, with the ten largest covering 1.5% to 2%. The source material was peripheral blood. These receptors were collected from a woman aged 70 to 79 with acute or convalescent COVID-19.

At least ten counts were recorded for this clone. V is TRBV7-8 and J is TRBJ2-5; 9 bases agree with TRBD2. V was pared by 2 bases and J by 5 bases, with 12 bases of the junction left unmatched. This CDR3 spans 17 amino acids. From germline, CDR1 is SGHVS and CDR2 FQNEAQ. The CDR3 DNA sequence: TGTGCCAGCAGCTTAAAATTTGCGGGGGGGCCGTGGGAGACCCAGTACTTC. It encodes CASSLKFAGGPWETQYF.

This clone was recorded once. V is TRBV7-2 and J is TRBJ2-7, with a possible D match to TRBD1 (6 bases). V was clipped by 2 bases and J by 5 bases, with 13 bases between them. There are 14 residues in the CDR3. CDR1 SGHTA and CDR2 FQGNSA come from the germline V gene. The CDR3 loop is CASSLRYRDDEQYF. The CDR3 DNA is TGTGCCAGCAGCTTAAGGTACAGGGACGACGAGCAGTACTTC.

V is TRBV9 and J is TRBJ1-2; the match to TRBD1 covers 10 bases. The junction had 7 bases not matched to a gene; V was cut back by 4 bases and J by 7 bases. The CDR3 consists of 14 residues. Germline-derived CDR1 and CDR2 are SGDLS and YYNGEE. The CDR3 loop reads CASSPGTGAFGYTF. Written as DNA, the CDR3 is TGTGCCAGCAGCCCCGGGACAGGGGCTTTTGGCTACACCTTC.

The rearrangement links TRBV5-6 to TRBJ1-4; D might be TRBD1 (5 bases). The CDR3 totals 14 residues. Per the germline V gene, CDR1 is SGHDT and CDR2 is YYEEEE. Trimming stripped 0 bases from V and 7 bases from J, with 10 bases between. The DNA of the CDR3 is TGTGCCAGCAGCTTGGGCAGGGCTGTTGAAAAACTGTTTTTT. This gives the protein CASSLGRAVEKLFF.

The V and J genes are TRBV28 and TRBJ1-1; TRBD1 aligns across 9 bases. The CDR3 is 18 residues long. CDR1 and CDR2 from the germline V gene are MDHEN and SYDVKM. V was pared by 6 bases and J by 5 bases, with 19 bases of the junction left unmatched. CDR3 region: CASRPPGTGYGGRTEAFF. The CDR3 DNA reads TGTGCCAGCAGACCCCCAGGGACAGGGTACGGGGGTAGGACTGAAGCTTTCTTT.

This clone has a single count. The V gene is TRBV28, the J gene TRBJ2-7; TRBD1 is a possible D gene (6 bases). From germline, CDR1 is MDHEN and CDR2 SYDVKM. The CDR3 runs to 15 residues. The V and J ends lost 4 bases and 1 base respectively, with 14 bases between them. The CDR3 region is CASSYGEGGSYEQYF. DNA of the CDR3: TGTGCCAGCAGTTATGGGGAAGGGGGATCCTACGAGCAGTACTTC.

The chain combines TRBV28 with TRBJ1-1; 9 positions match TRBD1. The CDR3 consists of 13 residues. Germline-derived CDR1 and CDR2 are MDHEN and SYDVKM. Trimming took 7 bases from V and 6 from J; bases not matched to a gene: 6. The chain's CDR3 is CASTNTGGSEAFF. As DNA, the CDR3 is TGTGCCAGCACCAACACAGGGGGCTCTGAAGCTTTCTTT.

The V call is TRBV11-1, the J call TRBJ2-3; tentatively, D is TRBD1 (5 bases). The germline V gene has CDR1 SGHAT and CDR2 FQDESV (reference sequence). Between the trimmed V and J ends, which lost 2 bases and 8 bases, there was a span of 17 bases. CDR3 length: 15 residues. CDR3 in amino acids: CASSLQGPSRFTQYF. Here the CDR3 DNA reads TGTGCCAGCAGCTTACAGGGCCCGAGCAGGTTTACGCAGTATTTT.

In its sample, this clone was seen many times. The genes are TRBV6-2 or TRBV6-3 and TRBJ2-3; TRBD2 might be the D (6 bases). CDR1 and CDR2 from the germline V gene are MNHEY and SVGEGT. Trimming pared 3 bases from V and 1 base from J, leaving 14 bases between. The CDR3 runs 16 residues. The CDR3 DNA follows: TGTGCCAGCAGTTATCGGGTAGCGGATCGCACAGATACGCAGTATTTT. It translates to CASSYRVADRTDTQYF.

The CDR3 is CATYSGNTIYF. CDR3 bases: TGTGCCACCTACTCTGGAAACACCATATATTTT. The chain couples TRBV12-3 or TRBV12-4 to TRBJ1-3; D uncertain. This CDR3 has 11 residues. V was clipped by 10 bases and J by 0 bases, with 4 bases between them.

V is TRBV18 and J is TRBJ1-5; TRBD1 might be the D (5 bases). The germline V gene encodes CDR1 KGHSH and CDR2 LQKENI. Between the trimmed V and J ends, which lost 3 bases and 0 bases, there was a span of 6 bases. The CDR3 consists of 14 residues. The CDR3 sequence is CASSPGHSNQPQHF. The CDR3 coding sequence is TGTGCCAGCTCACCCGGACATAGCAATCAGCCCCAGCATTTT.

CDR3 nucleotides: TGTGCCAGCTCAGGACAGGGAGCTAGGTACGAGCAGTACTTC. The encoded protein is CASSGQGARYEQYF. The V gene is TRBV18, the J gene TRBJ2-7; 8 bases match TRBD1. This CDR3 comprises 14 residues. Trimming cost V 5 bases and J 4 bases; bases outside gene matches: 7. CDR1 is KGHSH, CDR2 LQKENI, per germline.

In DNA, the CDR3 is TGTGCCTGGAGTGTAGGGGTATCCTACAATGAGCAGTTCTTC. Its protein product is CAWSVGVSYNEQFF. The rearrangement joins TRBV30 to TRBJ2-1; tentatively, D is TRBD1 (5 bases). Trimming left V 0 bases short and J 1 base short, with 7 bases between. This CDR3 spans 14 amino acids. CDR1 and CDR2 from the germline V gene are GTSNPN and SVGIG (reference sequence).

This chain links TRBV28 with TRBJ2-1; 8 bases are a match to TRBD1. CDR3 size: 16 residues. Per the germline V gene, CDR1 is MDHEN and CDR2 is SYDVKM. J lost 4 bases, V lost 1 base, and 6 bases had no gene match. CDR3 in DNA: TGTGCCAGCAGTTTATTGGGTTACAGGGGGTACAATGAGCAGTTCTTC. Protein sequence: CASSLLGYRGYNEQFF.

The V call is TRBV7-2, the J call TRBJ2-3, with 12 bases lining up with TRBD2. The CDR3 is 18 amino acids. Germline CDR1 is SGHTA and CDR2 is FQGNSA. V was pared by 7 bases and J by 1 base, with 12 bases of the junction left unmatched. CDR3 in amino acids: CASTPRLAGGRGTDTQYF. DNA of the CDR3: TGTGCCAGCACACCTCGGCTAGCGGGGGGGCGAGGCACAGATACGCAGTATTTT.

The chain links TRBV12-3 or TRBV12-4 to TRBJ2-1; no reliable D call. The CDR3 extends over 12 amino acids. V lost 3 bases and J 10 bases, leaving 10 bases between the germline ends. The CDR3 DNA is TGTGCCAGCAGTTTTATAGAGGAAGAGCAGTTCTTC. It translates to CASSFIEEEQFF.

This rearrangement joins TRBV19 to TRBJ1-4; D gene unclear. CDR3 length: 15 amino acids. CDR1 and CDR2 (germline): LNHDA, SQIVND (reference sequence). V shed 4 bases and J shed 3 bases, with 12 bases lying between them. The CDR3, as DNA: TGTGCCAGTAGTAAAAACGGGAGTCCTAATGAAAAACTGTTTTTT. Amino acid sequence: CASSKNGSPNEKLFF.

Details on this clone: Other DNA sequences of this sample code for an identical CDR3. This chain uses TRBV5-5 with TRBJ1-1; TRBD1 matches 9 bases. This CDR3 is built from 14 residues. V lost 5 bases, J lost 5 bases, and 7 bases stayed unmatched. The germline V gene encodes CDR1 SGHKS and CDR2 YYEKEE (reference sequence). The CDR3 coding sequence is TGTGCCAGCAGTTACAGGGGGCTAGGGACTGAAGCTTTCTTT. This translates into CASSYRGLGTEAFF. Looking up the rest from reference TRBV5-5 and TRBJ1-1 gives the full variable domain: DAGVTQSPTHLIKTRGQQVTLRCSPISGHKSVSWYQQVLGQGPQFIFQYYEKEERGRGNFPDRFSARQFPNYSSELNVNALLLGDSALYLCASSYRGLGTEAFFGQGTRLTVV.

Comments on this clone: The same CDR3 also results from other DNA sequences found in this sample. The chain carries TRBV7-2 and TRBJ2-3; 7 nucleotides agree with TRBD2. The germline V gene encodes CDR1 SGHTA and CDR2 FQGNSA. J lost 1 base, V lost 2 bases, and 0 bases had no gene match. The CDR3 has 14 amino acids. The CDR3 loop is CASSLTSGTDTQYF. The DNA of the CDR3 is TGTGCCAGCAGCTTAACTAGCGGCACAGATACGCAGTATTTT.

V and J are TRBV28 and TRBJ1-1, with 8 bases matching TRBD1. V shed 3 bases and J 1 base; nucleotides not matched to a gene: 4. The CDR3 is 15 amino acids. Germline values: CDR1 MDHEN, CDR2 SYDVKM. The CDR3 is CASSFATGANTEAFF. CDR3 DNA sequence: TGTGCCAGCAGTTTCGCGACAGGGGCGAACACTGAAGCTTTCTTT.

This clone was recorded a few times. The rearrangement links TRBV5-1 to TRBJ2-7, with 10 bases fitting TRBD1. The CDR3 runs to 14 residues. J gave up 3 bases and V 2 bases, and 2 bases lay outside the gene matches. Germline V CDR1 and CDR2: SGHRS, YFSETQ. The CDR3 here is CASSFGTGDYEQYF. CDR3 sequence (DNA): TGCGCCAGCAGCTTTGGGACAGGGGACTACGAGCAGTACTTC.

This chain connects TRBV18 to TRBJ2-6, with 11 positions matching TRBD2. Germline CDR1 KGHSH, CDR2 LQKENI. This CDR3 is 18 amino acids long. The V and J ends lost 3 bases and 3 bases, in that order; junction bases with no gene match: 7. The CDR3 DNA is TGTGCCAGCTCACCTATAGCGGGGGGGCCTAATGGGGCCAACGTCCTGACTTTC. Translating it yields CASSPIAGGPNGANVLTF.

This chain joins TRBV4-3 and TRBJ2-1; perhaps TRBD2 as D (6 bases). V lost 1 base and J 10 bases, leaving 26 bases between the germline ends. The CDR3 runs 18 residues. Germline loops: CDR1 LGHNA, CDR2 YSLEER. CDR3 sequence reads: CASSQGAAGTLRVGEQFF. The CDR3 DNA reads as TGCGCCAGCAGCCAAGGGGCAGCCGGGACTCTAAGGGTAGGGGAGCAGTTCTTC.

The gene calls are TRBV24-1 and TRBJ2-3, with 7 bases that match TRBD2. This CDR3 has 15 residues. The germline V gene encodes CDR1 KGHDR and CDR2 SFDVKD. V lost 4 bases to trimming and J lost 4 bases; unmatched junction nucleotides: 7. CDR3 nucleotide sequence: TGTGCCACCAGTGAGGGTGGCGGGAGTTCAGATACGCAGTATTTT. This codes for CATSEGGGSSDTQYF.